This is a list of T cell receptor beta chains from one sample in a study of human T cells and chemical hapten exposure. TCRdb independently ran MiXCR on the RACE reads; one entry per CDR3 protein. The table has approximately 260,000 distinct CDR3 sequences, over 7.5% seen once; the top ten hold 1.2%. Source: whole blood, taken in connection with sensitization to the hapten diphenylcyclopropenone (DPC). The receptors were gathered from a man in his late teens or twenties with alopecia areata. Some clones in this sample may be carry-over from other donors' samples. The conserved cysteine and the conserved F or W are not part of the CDR3 here. Fields, in order: V gene, J gene, CDR3 protein.

TRBV5-1	TRBJ1-1	ASSGGMGLNTEAF
TRBV7-2	TRBJ2-4	ASSSRTGGSLAKNIQY
TRBV10-3	TRBJ1-5	AIRQGRNQPQH
TRBV11-2	TRBJ2-7	ASSPLVAGAYEQY
TRBV6-1	TRBJ1-1	ASSEAVQGTEAF
TRBV20-1	TRBJ2-6	SAASGANVLT
TRBV27	TRBJ2-1	ASSSRISTVNEQF
TRBV18	TRBJ1-5	ASSPKGWYGQPQH
TRBV6-4	TRBJ1-2	ASRQGSGYGYT
TRBV5-1	TRBJ1-4	ASSPRDGWNEKLF
TRBV14	TRBJ1-1	ASSQITRNTEAF
TRBV9	TRBJ2-3	ASSVAGQGWDTDTQY
TRBV12-3/TRBV12-4	TRBJ1-5	ASSLWDGSNQPQH
TRBV6-1	TRBJ2-1	ASTRGNEQF
TRBV29-1	TRBJ1-1	SVEEYSNTEAF
TRBV28	TRBJ1-5	ASSSPGQVNQPQH
TRBV3-1	TRBJ2-3	ASSQDASSTDTQY
TRBV6-5	TRBJ2-6	ASRYQLAGDHSGANVLT
TRBV7-9	TRBJ2-1	ASSLASGGADEQF
TRBV24-1	TRBJ2-2	ATSDTRENTGELF
TRBV4-3	TRBJ2-1	ASSSDPGPLTGLSSYNEQF
TRBV12-3/TRBV12-4	TRBJ1-2	ASSPGQGRVGT
TRBV4-2	TRBJ1-5	ASSQDPRTANNQPQH
TRBV7-2	TRBJ2-1	ASSLRWSSYNEQF
TRBV7-2	TRBJ1-5	ASSFGTGKYQPQH
TRBV10-3	TRBJ1-1	AITGTGNTEAF
TRBV4-2	TRBJ1-4	ASSQDVTAENEKLF
TRBV12-3/TRBV12-4	TRBJ1-4	ASSLGRGDEKLF
TRBV7-9	TRBJ2-7	ASSPGYEQH